This TCR beta chain was recorded in a study of CD8 T cells in Susac syndrome. General observations from the study: The study recognized that its TCR sequencing and HLA analysis covered a relatively small number of individuals.

cDNA came from about 0.5 to 1 ug RNA primed by random hexamers. An immunoSEQ multiplex PCR generated amplified TCR beta CDR3 products spanning 54 Vbeta and 13 Jbeta. TCRdb processed the immunoSEQ multiplex PCR reads anew with MiXCR; each CDR3 protein has one entry. Among some 160,000 distinct CDR3 sequences, 90% to 95% were seen once, and the ten largest hold about 0.16%. Looked up from germline, CDR1 is MNHNY and CDR2 is SVGAGI (reference sequence). The CDR3 is 13 residues long. V lost 6 bases and J 4 bases, leaving 10 bases between the germline ends. TCR beta was sequenced from blood CD8+ and CD4+ T cells. Negative magnetic isolation gave CD8+ and CD4+ cells; FACS enriched CD8+ TEMRA. This clonotype was seen once. Its antigen is as yet unknown.

Sample: CD8+ T cells from PBMCs. This sequence joins TRBV6-6 and TRBJ2-1; possible D gene TRBD1, 6 bases. The sequence came from a human donor with multiple sclerosis. CDR3 sequence reads: CASRRQVYNEQFF. The CDR3, as DNA: TGTGCCAGCAGGCGACAGGTTTACAATGAGCAGTTCTTC.